These 8 T cell receptor beta chains came from one sample sequenced in a study of shared clonotypes between healthy human individuals. Repertoires were generated with immunoSEQ multiplex PCR, while TCRdb's copy carries only in-frame clones and drops some. Of 1.5 million to 1.9 million clones listed, approximately 98% are singletons. Sequencing used naive CD4+ T cells sorted from blood. Subset described: CD45RA+ positively selected. The receptors originated from a man aged 25-45 years in good health.

The V call is TRBV28, the J call TRBJ2-7, with D perhaps TRBD1 (6 bases). There are 15 residues in the CDR3. V lost 5 bases, J lost 4 bases, and 18 bases lay in between. Germline V lookup: CDR1 MDHEN, CDR2 SYDVKM. The DNA for the CDR3 is TGTGCCAGCAGTGACCGACAGGCCCCCCGTTACGAGCAGTACTTC. It codes for CASSDRQAPRYEQYF.

The table lists this clone with a count of one. The chain is built from TRBV5-6 and TRBJ2-7, with D uncertain. The CDR3 totals 16 residues. Germline CDR1 and CDR2: SGHDT and YYEEEE. The V and J ends lost 1 base and 0 bases respectively, with 14 bases between them. As DNA, the CDR3 is TGTGCCAGCAGCTTGCGGCAAATCGGAAGCTCCTACGAGCAGTACTTC. It is translated as CASSLRQIGSSYEQYF.

The chain employs TRBV5-1 and TRBJ1-1; maybe TRBD1 (5 bases). The CDR3 runs to 15 residues. V shed 4 bases and J shed 1 base, with 14 bases lying between them. Germline values: CDR1 SGHRS, CDR2 YFSETQ. In DNA form, the CDR3 reads TGCGCCAGCAGCGTACACCCTACAGGGAACACTGAAGCTTTCTTT. Protein sequence: CASSVHPTGNTEAFF. Full variable domain (remainder filled in from reference TRBV5-1 and TRBJ1-1): KAGVTQTPRYLIKTRGQQVTLSCSPISGHRSVSWYQQTPGQGLQFLFEYFSETQRNKGNFPGRFSGRQFSNSRSEMNVSTLELGDSALYLCASSVHPTGNTEAFFGQGTRLTVV.

This clone was observed a single time. The rearrangement links TRBV6-4 to TRBJ2-2; no firm D call. The CDR3 consists of 13 residues. CDR1 is MRHNA, CDR2 SNTAGT, per germline. V was trimmed by 5 bases and J by 7 bases, leaving 11 bases between them. CDR3 sequence (DNA): TGTGCCAGCAGTTTAGGACCTGTCGGGGAGCTGTTTTTT. This encodes CASSLGPVGELFF.

This chain links TRBV9 with TRBJ2-7; either TRBD1 or TRBD2 may fit D (6 bases each). Trimming removed 4 bases from V and 4 bases from J, with 15 bases in between. The germline V gene encodes CDR1 SGDLS and CDR2 YYNGEE. The CDR3 totals 14 residues. The CDR3 bases are TGTGCCAGCAGCCCACTGGGGGGCGGATACGAGCAGTACTTC. It translates to CASSPLGGGYEQYF.

The genes are TRBV5-1 and TRBJ2-1; 14 bases line up with TRBD2. The CDR3 has 16 residues. The germline V gene encodes CDR1 SGHRS and CDR2 YFSETQ. With 0 bases clipped from V and 9 bases from J, the junction kept 5 bases outside the gene matches. CDR3 in amino acids: CASSLGGLAGESEQFF. The CDR3 coding sequence is TGCGCCAGCAGCTTGGGGGGACTAGCGGGAGAATCTGAGCAGTTCTTC. Full variable domain (rest looked up from reference TRBV5-1 and TRBJ2-1): KAGVTQTPRYLIKTRGQQVTLSCSPISGHRSVSWYQQTPGQGLQFLFEYFSETQRNKGNFPGRFSGRQFSNSRSEMNVSTLELGDSALYLCASSLGGLAGESEQFFGPGTRLTVL.

The V and J genes are TRBV5-1 and TRBJ1-2; D is uncertain. The V gene's germline CDR1 is SGHRS and CDR2 YFSETQ. The CDR3 has 16 residues. The germline V and J ends were trimmed by 6 bases and 0 bases, with 18 bases remaining between them. In DNA, the CDR3 is TGCGCCAGCAAAGTCCAAGCGATCCCGACTAACTATGGCTACACCTTC. This translates into CASKVQAIPTNYGYTF.

V is TRBV5-1 and J is TRBJ2-5, with 14 bases lining up with TRBD2. The length of the CDR3 is 16 residues. V was clipped by 0 bases and J by 5 bases; unmatched bases: 3. In germline, CDR1 is SGHRS, CDR2 YFSETQ. CDR3 protein: CASSLGGLAGDETQYF. The CDR3 bases are TGCGCCAGCAGCTTGGGGGGACTAGCGGGAGACGAGACCCAGTACTTC.